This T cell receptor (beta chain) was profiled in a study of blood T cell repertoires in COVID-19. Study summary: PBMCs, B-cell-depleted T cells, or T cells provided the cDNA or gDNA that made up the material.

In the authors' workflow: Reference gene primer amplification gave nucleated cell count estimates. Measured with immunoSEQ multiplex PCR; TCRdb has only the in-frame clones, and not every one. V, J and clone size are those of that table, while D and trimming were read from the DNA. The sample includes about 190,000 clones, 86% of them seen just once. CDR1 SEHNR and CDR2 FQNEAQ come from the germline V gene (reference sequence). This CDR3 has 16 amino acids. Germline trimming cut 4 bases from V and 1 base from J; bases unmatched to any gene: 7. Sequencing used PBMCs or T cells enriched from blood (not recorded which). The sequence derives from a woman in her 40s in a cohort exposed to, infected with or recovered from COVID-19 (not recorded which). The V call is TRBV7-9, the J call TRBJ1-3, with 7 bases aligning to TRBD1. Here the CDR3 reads CASSSTRGDSGNTIYF. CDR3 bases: TGTGCCAGCAGCTCGACCAGGGGGGATTCTGGAAACACCATATATTTT.